Presented here are 25 T cell receptor beta chains from one specimen sequenced in a study of beta chain features in type 1 diabetes. Isolated RNA was reverse transcribed in full, so expressed TCRB transcripts were sequenced. Sequenced by immunoSEQ multiplex PCR; TCRdb stores in-frame clones only, minus some. The repertoire holds roughly 350,000 clones, with approximately 11% as singletons. Material: naive CD4+ T cells from blood. The receptors derive from a woman in her twenties or thirties in good health.

This clone showed up just a few times. The gene calls are TRBV19 and TRBJ2-4, with 10 nucleotides matching TRBD2. Germline CDR1 LNHDA, CDR2 SQIVND (reference sequence). The CDR3 covers 17 residues. V gave up 3 bases and J gave up 7 bases; unmatched junction bases: 12. This chain's CDR3 is CASSIASGSLGVNIQYF. CDR3 in DNA: TGTGCCAGTAGTATCGCTAGCGGGAGTTTGGGAGTGAACATTCAGTACTTC.

This clone showed up just a few times. The chain carries TRBV14 and TRBJ1-1; D is possibly TRBD1 (5 bases). Trimming removed 1 base at V and 6 bases at J, with 6 bases between. Looked up from germline, CDR1 is SGHDN and CDR2 is FVKESK. CDR3 length equals 12 residues. DNA of the CDR3: TGTGCCAGCAGCCAAGGGGGGGCTGAAGCTTTCTTT. Protein sequence: CASSQGGAEAFF. Full variable domain (remainder filled in from reference TRBV14 and TRBJ1-1): EAGVTQFPSHSVIEKGQTVTLRCDPISGHDNLYWYRRVMGKEIKFLLHFVKESKQDESGMPNNRFLAERTGGTYSTLKVQPAELEDSGVYFCASSQGGAEAFFGQGTRLTVV.

This chain links TRBV7-8 with TRBJ2-5, with D possibly matching TRBD2 (6 bases). This CDR3 spans 16 amino acids. V was shortened by 4 bases and J by 0 bases, with 15 bases between the two germline ends. CDR1 and CDR2 (germline): SGHVS, FQNEAQ. CDR3 sequence (DNA): TGTGCCAGCAGCTCGGGACTCGCACTCGACCAAGAGACCCAGTACTTC. This sequence encodes CASSSGLALDQETQYF.

V usage is TRBV7-9 and J usage is TRBJ2-3, with no clear D. Looked up from germline, CDR1 is SEHNR and CDR2 is FQNEAQ (reference sequence). The CDR3 loop spans 13 amino acids. V dropped 5 bases and J dropped 1 base, with 7 bases sitting between them. The CDR3 bases are TGTGCCAGCAGCAATAGTGGCACAGATACGCAGTATTTT. This codes for CASSNSGTDTQYF.

This clone was found a few times. The rearrangement joins TRBV7-9 to TRBJ2-3, with TRBD1 identical over 7 bases. CDR1 and CDR2 (germline): SEHNR, FQNEAQ (reference sequence). The CDR3 contains 13 residues. Trimming took 5 bases from V and 10 from J; bases not matched to a gene: 9. CDR3 loop: CASSQGTGTAQYF. The DNA for the CDR3 is TGTGCCAGCAGCCAAGGGACCGGGACAGCGCAGTATTTT. The full variable domain, with the rest looked up from reference TRBV7-9 and TRBJ2-3, is DTGVSQNPRHKITKRGQNVTFRCDPISEHNRLYWYRQTLGQGPEFLTYFQNEAQLEKSRLLSDRFSAERPKGSFSTLEIQRTEQGDSAMYLCASSQGTGTAQYFGPGTRLTVL.

The rearrangement uses TRBV5-1 and TRBJ2-7; 7 bases line up with TRBD2. This CDR3 has 14 residues. Per the germline V gene, CDR1 is SGHRS and CDR2 is YFSETQ. Trimming at V came to 0 bases and at J to 3 bases, leaving 3 bases not matched to a gene. DNA for the CDR3: TGCGCCAGCAGCTTGGCTGGACTAGTCTACGAGCAGTACTTC. Amino acid sequence: CASSLAGLVYEQYF.

This chain connects TRBV4-2 to TRBJ2-7, with 8 bases aligning to TRBD1. The germline V gene encodes CDR1 LGHNA and CDR2 YNFKEQ. The junction had 15 bases not matched to a gene; V was cut back by 2 bases and J by 0 bases. The length of the CDR3 is 19 residues. Here the CDR3 reads CASSQTTTGANPSSYEQYF. The CDR3 DNA is TGTGCCAGCAGCCAAACCACGACAGGGGCCAACCCCTCCTCCTACGAGCAGTACTTC.

The V gene is TRBV27, the J gene TRBJ2-7; tentatively, D is TRBD1 (5 bases). CDR1 is MNHEY, CDR2 SMNVEV, per germline (reference sequence). This CDR3 is built from 13 residues. Trimming pared 6 bases from V and 7 bases from J, leaving 16 bases between. The CDR3 DNA follows: TGTGCCAGCAGGGACACAGGAGTGCAGGAGCAGTACTTC. Translating it yields CASRDTGVQEQYF.

This clone has only a few counts. The chain links TRBV5-6 to TRBJ2-3, with TRBD2 as a possible D gene (6 bases). V lost 4 bases and J 0 bases, leaving 12 bases between the germline ends. CDR1 and CDR2 from the germline V gene are SGHDT and YYEEEE. This CDR3 has 15 amino acids. CDR3 coding DNA: TGTGCCAGCAGCGCGGGACGATTAAGCACAGATACGCAGTATTTT. Translating gives CASSAGRLSTDTQYF.

A few counts support this clone. The rearrangement joins TRBV28 to TRBJ2-7; 11 bases are a match to TRBD2. Germline V gives CDR1 MDHEN, CDR2 SYDVKM. The trim removed 10 bases at V and 4 bases at J, leaving 6 bases unmatched. The CDR3 sequence is 13 residues long. CDR3: CATASGRRYEQYF. CDR3 sequence (DNA): TGTGCCACGGCTAGCGGGAGGAGGTACGAGCAGTACTTC. Full variable domain (rest looked up from reference TRBV28 and TRBJ2-7): DVKVTQSSRYLVKRTGEKVFLECVQDMDHENMFWYRQDPGLGLRLIYFSYDVKMKEKGDIPEGYSVSREKKERFSLILESASTNQTSMYLCATASGRRYEQYFGPGTRLTVT.

In its sample, this clone was seen a few times. The rearrangement uses TRBV2 and TRBJ1-4, with no clear D. Trimming removed 4 bases from V and 10 bases from J, with 13 bases in between. The CDR3 runs to 13 residues. Germline V gene data show CDR1 as SNHLY and CDR2 as FYNNEI. CDR3 sequence (DNA): TGTGCCAGCAGTGTTCTGGGAGAGGGAAAACTGTTTTTT. Its translation: CASSVLGEGKLFF. Full variable domain (outside the CDR3, taken from reference TRBV2 and TRBJ1-4): EPEVTQTPSHQVTQMGQEVILRCVPISNHLYFYWYRQILGQKVEFLVSFYNNEISEKSEIFDDQFSVERPDGSNFTLKIRSTKLEDSAMYFCASSVLGEGKLFFGSGTQLSVL.

This clone was seen a handful of times. The chain carries TRBV29-1 and TRBJ2-1, with a weak D call TRBD1 (5 bases). V lost 4 bases and J 8 bases, leaving 12 bases between the germline ends. This CDR3 comprises 12 residues. Germline CDR1 and CDR2: SQVTM and ANQGSEA. The CDR3 nucleotides are TGCAGCGTTGGGGCACAGGCGGATGAGCAGTTCTTC. Its protein product is CSVGAQADEQFF.

The chain recombines TRBV19 with TRBJ2-1; 11 nucleotides agree with TRBD2. CDR3 length: 15 amino acids. Per the germline V gene, CDR1 is LNHDA and CDR2 is SQIVND (reference sequence). The V gene end was trimmed by 5 bases and the J gene end by 7 bases; junction bases not matched to a gene: 7. CDR3 region: CASSQLAGAGNEQFF. The CDR3 coding sequence is TGTGCCAGTAGTCAACTAGCGGGAGCCGGTAATGAGCAGTTCTTC. Full variable domain (missing parts from reference TRBV19 and TRBJ2-1): DGGITQSPKYLFRKEGQNVTLSCEQNLNHDAMYWYRQDPGQGLRLIYYSQIVNDFQKGDIAEGYSVSREKKESFPLTVTSAQKNPTAFYLCASSQLAGAGNEQFFGPGTRLTVL.

This clone was seen a few times. V usage is TRBV11-2 and J usage is TRBJ2-1; a weak D match, TRBD2 (5 bases). This CDR3 region has 15 residues. Between the trimmed V and J ends, which lost 3 bases and 0 bases, there was a span of 9 bases. The germline gives CDR1 SGHAT, CDR2 FQNNGV. CDR3 residues: CASSLLGSSYNEQFF. Written as DNA, the CDR3 is TGTGCCAGCAGCTTGCTAGGGAGCTCCTACAATGAGCAGTTCTTC.

The V gene is TRBV5-1, the J gene TRBJ2-1; D is unresolved. The V end was cut by 5 bases, the J end by 3 bases, with 18 bases between. CDR3 length: 16 amino acids. CDR1 is SGHRS, CDR2 YFSETQ, per germline. The CDR3, as DNA: TGCGCCAGCAGGCGTCGGTCCAGCGAGAACTACAATGAGCAGTTCTTC. It codes for CASRRRSSENYNEQFF.

The chain couples TRBV11-1 to TRBJ2-1; the match to TRBD1 covers 7 bases. The CDR3 is 12 amino acids. Germline values: CDR1 SGHAT, CDR2 FQDESV (reference sequence). Trimming cost V 4 bases and J 9 bases; bases outside gene matches: 3. The CDR3 nucleotides are TGTGCCAGCAGCTCGACAGGGAGTGAGCAGTTCTTC. Protein: CASSSTGSEQFF. Combining the CDR3 with reference TRBV11-1 and TRBJ2-1 gives the whole variable domain EAEVAQSPRYKITEKSQAVAFWCDPISGHATLYWYRQILGQGPELLVQFQDESVVDDSQLPKDRFSAERLKGVDSTLKIQPAELGDSAMYLCASSSTGSEQFFGPGTRLTVL.

A few counts support this clone. The DNA for the CDR3 is TGTGCCAGCACCGGACTGAATACCTACGAGCAGTACTTC. It codes for CASTGLNTYEQYF. The chain recombines TRBV6-6 with TRBJ2-7; D possibly corresponds to TRBD2 (5 bases). CDR3 length equals 13 residues. The V gene's germline CDR1 is MNHNY and CDR2 SVGAGI (reference sequence). Between the trimmed V and J ends, which lost 7 bases and 2 bases, there was a span of 12 bases.

This clone was counted a few times. The chain combines TRBV9 with TRBJ2-3; 7 positions match TRBD2. The V gene end was trimmed by 6 bases and the J gene end by 2 bases; junction bases not matched to a gene: 6. There are 14 residues in the CDR3. Germline V gene data show CDR1 as SGDLS and CDR2 as YYNGEE. The CDR3 DNA follows: TGTGCCAGCACAAAGCGGGACCTCACAGATACGCAGTATTTT. It is translated as CASTKRDLTDTQYF.

The rearrangement links TRBV28 to TRBJ2-2; D is perhaps TRBD2 (6 bases). The germline V gene has CDR1 MDHEN and CDR2 SYDVKM. The CDR3 loop spans 13 amino acids. V was cut by 8 bases and J by 3 bases, with 10 bases left in between. This CDR3 is CASLRRDTGELFF. The CDR3 region has the DNA TGTGCCAGCCTTCGGAGGGACACCGGGGAGCTGTTTTTT.

The chain couples TRBV2 to TRBJ1-2; D possibly corresponds to TRBD1 (6 bases). The CDR3 is 14 amino acids. Germline V gives CDR1 SNHLY, CDR2 FYNNEI. V was cut by 4 bases and J by 5 bases, with 14 bases left in between. The CDR3 is CASSVVDSSYGYTF. The CDR3, as DNA: TGTGCCAGCAGTGTTGTGGACAGCTCATATGGCTACACCTTC.

In its sample, this clone was seen a few times. The CDR3, as DNA: TGCAGCGTTCCAGGGATCACTCTTCAGTACTTC. Translating gives CSVPGITLQYF. This rearrangement joins TRBV29-1 to TRBJ2-7; tentative D call: TRBD1 (5 bases). CDR1 and CDR2 (germline): SQVTM, ANQGSEA. The V and J ends lost 5 bases and 10 bases respectively, with 15 bases between them. The CDR3 is made up of 11 amino acids.

This clone was seen only a few times. The chain links TRBV14 to TRBJ1-5; D unclear. Germline V lookup: CDR1 SGHDN, CDR2 FVKESK. The germline V and J ends were trimmed by 0 bases and 9 bases, with 9 bases remaining between them. The CDR3 contains 13 residues. CDR3 sequence reads: CASSQDLEGPQHF. The CDR3 bases are TGTGCCAGCAGCCAAGATCTTGAGGGGCCCCAGCATTTT.

This chain connects TRBV7-9 to TRBJ2-2, with D perhaps TRBD2 (6 bases). V was pared by 5 bases and J by 1 base, with 8 bases between. The CDR3 is 14 amino acids. Germline CDR1 and CDR2: SEHNR and FQNEAQ (reference sequence). The CDR3 nucleotides are TGTGCCAGCAGCCTCGGGAGGAACACCGGGGAGCTGTTTTTT. Encoded protein: CASSLGRNTGELFF. Full variable domain (missing parts from reference TRBV7-9 and TRBJ2-2): DTGVSQNPRHKITKRGQNVTFRCDPISEHNRLYWYRQTLGQGPEFLTYFQNEAQLEKSRLLSDRFSAERPKGSFSTLEIQRTEQGDSAMYLCASSLGRNTGELFFGEGSRLTVL.

The genes are TRBV30 and TRBJ2-7, with D perhaps matching TRBD1 (5 bases). Germline CDR1 GTSNPN, CDR2 SVGIG (reference sequence). V gave up 5 bases and J gave up 3 bases, with 17 bases separating them. The CDR3 is 14 amino acids. CDR3 bases: TGTGCCTGGCTCAAGCAGGGTACGGGCTACGAGCAGTACTTC. The encoded protein is CAWLKQGTGYEQYF.

The gene calls are TRBV4-2 and TRBJ2-2; 13 nucleotides match TRBD2. Unmatched junction bases numbered 9, after V lost 0 bases and J lost 5 bases. The CDR3 spans 19 residues. Germline loops: CDR1 LGHNA, CDR2 YNFKEQ. CDR3 sequence (DNA): TGTGCCAGCAGCCAAGAGGGGGGACTAGCGGGATTAAGAACCGGGGAGCTGTTTTTT. Translating it yields CASSQEGGLAGLRTGELFF.